This T cell receptor beta chain was recovered during a study of cytomegalovirus exposure and HLA in healthy donors. Study-wide findings and caveats: A later analysis reported that several of the most significant clusters appeared to be linked to common viral pathogens, among them Epstein-Barr virus.

60 Vbeta and 13 Jbeta primers were used in PCR. Libraries were prepared by immunoSEQ multiplex PCR; TCRdb keeps only in-frame clonotypes and omits some of them. Among 150,000 to 200,000 clones listed, about 85% were seen once. Trimming at V came to 5 bases and at J to 9 bases, leaving 12 bases not matched to a gene. Germline lookup yields CDR1 SQVTM and CDR2 ANQGSEA. The CDR3 loop spans 13 amino acids. A word on this clone: Its antigen is as yet unknown.

This chain joins TRBV29-1 and TRBJ1-2, with 7 bases that match TRBD1. This TCR came from a young man in good health and CMV-seropositive. The sample taken for sequencing was PBMCs. DNA of the CDR3: TGCAGCGTTCTAATAGACAGGGACGATAGCTACACCTTC. It encodes CSVLIDRDDSYTF.